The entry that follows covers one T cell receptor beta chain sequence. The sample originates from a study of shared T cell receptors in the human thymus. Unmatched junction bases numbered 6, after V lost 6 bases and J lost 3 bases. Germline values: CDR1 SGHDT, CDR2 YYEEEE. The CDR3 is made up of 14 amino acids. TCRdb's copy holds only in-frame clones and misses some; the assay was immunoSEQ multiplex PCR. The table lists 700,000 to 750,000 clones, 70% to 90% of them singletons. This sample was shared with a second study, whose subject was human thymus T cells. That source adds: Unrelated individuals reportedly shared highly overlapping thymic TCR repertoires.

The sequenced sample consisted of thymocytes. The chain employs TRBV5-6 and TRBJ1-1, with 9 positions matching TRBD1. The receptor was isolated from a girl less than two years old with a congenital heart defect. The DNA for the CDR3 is TGTGCCAGCACCAGGGACAGGGTGGACACTGAAGCTTTCTTT. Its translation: CASTRDRVDTEAFF.